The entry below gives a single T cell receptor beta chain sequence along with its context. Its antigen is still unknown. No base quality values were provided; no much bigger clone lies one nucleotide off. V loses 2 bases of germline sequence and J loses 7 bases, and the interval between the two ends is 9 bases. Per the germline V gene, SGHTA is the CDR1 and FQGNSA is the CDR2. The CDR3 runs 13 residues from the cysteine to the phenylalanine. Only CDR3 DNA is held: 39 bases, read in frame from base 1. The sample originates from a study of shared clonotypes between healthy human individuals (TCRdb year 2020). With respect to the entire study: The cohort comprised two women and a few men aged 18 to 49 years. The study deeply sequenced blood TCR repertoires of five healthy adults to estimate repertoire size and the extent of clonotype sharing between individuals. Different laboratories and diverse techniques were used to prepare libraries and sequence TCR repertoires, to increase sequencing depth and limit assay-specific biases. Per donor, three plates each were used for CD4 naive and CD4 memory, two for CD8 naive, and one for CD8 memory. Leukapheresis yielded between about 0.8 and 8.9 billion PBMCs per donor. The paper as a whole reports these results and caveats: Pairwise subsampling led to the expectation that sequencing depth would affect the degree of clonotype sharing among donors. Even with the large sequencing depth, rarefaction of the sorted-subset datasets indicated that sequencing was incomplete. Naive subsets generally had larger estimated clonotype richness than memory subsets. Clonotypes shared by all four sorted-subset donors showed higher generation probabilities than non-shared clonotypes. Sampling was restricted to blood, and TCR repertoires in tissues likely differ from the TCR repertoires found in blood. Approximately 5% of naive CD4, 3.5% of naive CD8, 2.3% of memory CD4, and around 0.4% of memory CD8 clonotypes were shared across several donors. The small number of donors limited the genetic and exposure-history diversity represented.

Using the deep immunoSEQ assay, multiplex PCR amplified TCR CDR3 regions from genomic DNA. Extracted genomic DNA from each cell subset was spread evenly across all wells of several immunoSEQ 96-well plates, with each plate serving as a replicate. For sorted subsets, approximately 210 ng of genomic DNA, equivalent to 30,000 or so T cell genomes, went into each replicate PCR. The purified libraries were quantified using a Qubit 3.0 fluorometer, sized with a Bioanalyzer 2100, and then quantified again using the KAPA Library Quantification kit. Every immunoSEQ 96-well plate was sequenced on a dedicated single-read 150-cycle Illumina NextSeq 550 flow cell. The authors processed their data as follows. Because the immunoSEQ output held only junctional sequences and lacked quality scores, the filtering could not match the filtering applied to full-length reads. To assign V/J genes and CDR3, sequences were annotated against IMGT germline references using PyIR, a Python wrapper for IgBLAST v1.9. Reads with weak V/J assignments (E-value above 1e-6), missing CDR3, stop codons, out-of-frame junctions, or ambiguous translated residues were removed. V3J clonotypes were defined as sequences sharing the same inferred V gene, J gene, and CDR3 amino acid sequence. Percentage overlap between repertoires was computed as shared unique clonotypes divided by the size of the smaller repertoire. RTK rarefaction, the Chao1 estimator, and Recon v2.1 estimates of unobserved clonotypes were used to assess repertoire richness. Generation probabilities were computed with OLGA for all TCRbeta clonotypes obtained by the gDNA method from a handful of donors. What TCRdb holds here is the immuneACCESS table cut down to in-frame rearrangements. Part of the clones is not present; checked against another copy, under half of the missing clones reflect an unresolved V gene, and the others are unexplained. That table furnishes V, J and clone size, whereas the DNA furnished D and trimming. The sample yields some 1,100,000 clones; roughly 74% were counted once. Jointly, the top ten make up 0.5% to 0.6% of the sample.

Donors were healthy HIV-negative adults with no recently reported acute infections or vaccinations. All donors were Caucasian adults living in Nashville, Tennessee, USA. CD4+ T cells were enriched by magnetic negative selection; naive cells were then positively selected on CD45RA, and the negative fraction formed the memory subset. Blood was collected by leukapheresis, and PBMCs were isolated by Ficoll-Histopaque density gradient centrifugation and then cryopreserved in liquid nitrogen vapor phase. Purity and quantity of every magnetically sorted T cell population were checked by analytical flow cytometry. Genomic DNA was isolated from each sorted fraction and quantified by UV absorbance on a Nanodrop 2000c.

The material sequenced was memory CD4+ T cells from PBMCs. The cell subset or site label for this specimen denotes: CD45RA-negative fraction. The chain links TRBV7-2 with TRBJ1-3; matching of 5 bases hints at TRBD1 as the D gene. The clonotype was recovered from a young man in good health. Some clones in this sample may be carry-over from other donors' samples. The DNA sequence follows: TGTGCCAGCAGCTTAAGCAGGGACAACACCATATATTTT. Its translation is CASSLSRDNTIYF.